A selection of T cell receptor beta chains follows, all from one sample in a study of CD8 T cells in Susac syndrome. TCRdb re-analysed the immunoSEQ multiplex PCR reads in MiXCR, keeping a single row per CDR3 protein. The repertoire holds around 81,000 distinct CDR3 sequences, around 94% seen once, with approximately 0.92% in the top ten. Sequenced material: CD8+ T cells from PBMCs. Receptors originate from a human donor with Susac syndrome. The CDR3 runs from the conserved cysteine through the conserved F or W. A D gene is named only where the DNA matches it firmly. Only part of the rows carry a size: once, few, many, or a class if the clone is expanded.

abundance,j_gene,v_gene,d_gene,CDR3aa,CDR3nt
.,TRBJ2-5,TRBV20-1,.,CSARSHSEETQYF,TGCAGTGCCAGGTCCCACTCAGAAGAGACCCAGTACTTC
.,TRBJ2-1,TRBV24-1,TRBD2,CATSDFRLAVRGGEQFF,TGTGCCACCAGTGATTTTCGGCTAGCGGTTCGGGGAGGTGAGCAGTTCTTC
.,TRBJ1-5,TRBV5-6,.,CASSFGGMGNQPQHF,TGTGCCAGCAGCTTTGGGGGGATGGGCAATCAGCCCCAGCATTTT
.,TRBJ2-1,TRBV28,TRBD1,CASSRTGDLYNEQFF,TGTGCCAGCAGTCGAACAGGGGACCTCTACAATGAGCAGTTCTTC
.,TRBJ2-7,TRBV19,.,CASSSPAGTYNYEQYF,TGTGCCAGTAGTTCCCCGGCCGGGACATATAACTACGAGCAGTACTTC
.,TRBJ2-2,TRBV6-2/TRBV6-3,TRBD2,CASSYPGGYTGELFF,TGTGCCAGCAGTTACCCGGGAGGTTACACCGGGGAGCTGTTTTTT
.,TRBJ2-2,TRBV7-9,TRBD2,CASSPPASGFTGELFF,TGTGCCAGCAGCCCTCCCGCTAGCGGTTTTACCGGGGAGCTGTTTTTT
.,TRBJ2-7,TRBV20-1,TRBD1,CSAETASRTGLFPYEQYF,TGCAGTGCGGAAACGGCTTCCAGGACAGGACTTTTTCCCTACGAGCAGTACTTC
.,TRBJ2-1,TRBV3-1,.,CASSQQGTYNEQFF,TGTGCCAGCAGCCAACAGGGGACCTACAATGAGCAGTTCTTC
.,TRBJ2-7,TRBV30,.,CAFSDYYEQYF,TGTGCCTTCTCGGACTATTACGAGCAGTACTTC
.,TRBJ2-7,TRBV7-8,.,CASSLHGLLPVYEQYF,TGTGCCAGCAGCTTACACGGACTCCTCCCGGTCTACGAGCAGTACTTC
.,TRBJ2-7,TRBV29-1,TRBD1,CSAWGTGALEQYF,TGCAGCGCATGGGGGACAGGGGCATTGGAGCAGTACTTC
.,TRBJ2-7,TRBV9,.,CASSPGQDTEQYF,TGTGCCAGCAGTCCGGGTCAGGACACCGAGCAGTACTTC
.,TRBJ2-1,TRBV4-2,TRBD2,CASSQASGGAREQFF,TGTGCCAGCAGCCAAGCCAGCGGGGGGGCCCGTGAGCAGTTCTTC
.,TRBJ2-7,TRBV29-1,.,CSVEVQGLDEQYF,TGCAGCGTTGAAGTCCAAGGACTCGACGAGCAGTACTTC
.,TRBJ2-7,TRBV27,.,CASSSSHEQYF,TGTGCCAGCAGTTCCTCCCACGAGCAGTACTTC
.,TRBJ2-7,TRBV27,TRBD1,CASSPDPGDRGLFGYEQYF,TGTGCCAGCAGTCCCGATCCCGGGGACAGGGGGCTATTCGGCTACGAGCAGTACTTC
.,TRBJ2-1,TRBV27,.,CASRPAGTFNEQFF,TGTGCCAGCAGGCCAGCCGGGACCTTCAATGAGCAGTTCTTC
.,TRBJ2-7,TRBV7-9,.,CASSLASDPTAQYF,TGTGCCAGCAGCTTAGCGTCGGACCCTACGGCGCAGTACTTC
.,TRBJ2-1,TRBV19,.,CASSPRGADYNEQFF,TGTGCCAGTAGTCCCCGGGGGGCAGATTACAATGAGCAGTTCTTC
.,TRBJ2-6,TRBV29-1,.,CSVEGLYSGANVLTF,TGCAGCGTGGAAGGGCTCTACTCTGGGGCCAACGTCCTGACTTTC
.,TRBJ1-1,TRBV13,.,CASSLAYGVATEAFF,TGTGCCAGCAGCTTAGCGTATGGTGTGGCCACTGAAGCTTTCTTT
.,TRBJ2-7,TRBV29-1,.,CSAGVDDEQYF,TGCAGTGCTGGGGTGGACGATGAGCAGTACTTC
.,TRBJ2-3,TRBV20-1,.,CSLLSRLALTNTDTQYF,TGCAGCCTCCTCTCCCGGCTAGCCCTGACGAACACAGATACGCAGTATTTT
.,TRBJ2-7,TRBV7-8,.,CASSLVAESLEQYF,TGTGCCAGCAGCTTAGTAGCGGAATCCCTCGAGCAGTACTTC
.,TRBJ2-7,TRBV12-3/TRBV12-4,.,CASSLSSRIEQYF,TGTGCCAGCAGTTTATCCTCCAGGATCGAGCAGTACTTC
once,TRBJ2-1,TRBV14,.,CASSSPLNEQFF,TGTGCCAGCAGCTCCCCCCTGAATGAGCAGTTCTTC
.,TRBJ1-6,TRBV2,.,CASSEGYNSPLHF,TGTGCCAGCAGTGAGGGTTATAATTCACCCCTCCACTTT
once,TRBJ2-7,TRBV3-1,.,CASSQRVTGLHYEQYF,TGTGCCAGCAGCCAACGTGTTACAGGGCTTCACTACGAGCAGTACTTC
.,TRBJ1-5,TRBV4-1,TRBD1,CASSQAQGANQPQHF,TGCGCCAGCAGCCAAGCACAGGGGGCGAATCAGCCCCAGCATTTT
once,TRBJ1-1,TRBV7-9,.,CASSFGRTEAFF,TGTGCCAGCAGCTTCGGGCGCACTGAAGCTTTCTTT
.,TRBJ2-1,TRBV27,.,CASSPSGQYANEQFF,TGTGCCAGCAGCCCATCAGGGCAATATGCCAATGAGCAGTTCTTC
once,TRBJ1-2,TRBV9,TRBD1,CASGRTGELYGYTF,TGTGCCAGCGGACGGACAGGAGAGCTTTATGGCTACACCTTC
.,TRBJ2-5,TRBV7-2,TRBD1,CASSHLTGSQETQYF,TGTGCCAGCAGCCATCTGACAGGGTCCCAAGAGACCCAGTACTTC
.,TRBJ2-5,TRBV6-5,TRBD1,CASSSTGDRGETQYF,TGTGCCAGCAGTTCCACAGGGGATAGGGGAGAGACCCAGTACTTC
.,TRBJ1-5,TRBV30,.,CAWSGTENQPQHF,TGTGCCTGGAGTGGGACGGAGAATCAGCCCCAGCATTTT
once,TRBJ2-7,TRBV7-8,.,CASSLSSGYEQYF,TGTGCCAGCAGCTTATCTTCCGGCTACGAGCAGTACTTC
.,TRBJ2-7,TRBV7-8,TRBD2,CASSLGLSGGRAYEQYF,TGTGCCAGCAGCTTAGGTCTTAGCGGGGGGAGGGCCTACGAGCAGTACTTC
.,TRBJ2-5,TRBV6-5,TRBD1,CASSHTGQAGETQYF,TGTGCCAGCAGCCACACGGGACAGGCGGGGGAGACCCAGTACTTC
.,TRBJ2-7,TRBV25-1,TRBD1,CASSGDAGTEREQYF,TGTGCCAGCAGTGGAGATGCCGGGACAGAAAGAGAGCAGTACTTC
.,TRBJ2-7,TRBV7-9,.,CASSSDGAYEQYF,TGTGCCAGCAGCTCTGATGGGGCCTACGAGCAGTACTTC
.,TRBJ2-7,TRBV7-2,.,CASSLRGAHYEQYF,TGTGCCAGCAGCTTAAGGGGGGCCCACTACGAGCAGTACTTC
.,TRBJ2-3,TRBV29-1,TRBD1,CSVNLPTGQFTDTQYF,TGCAGCGTTAACCTACCAACGGGACAGTTCACAGATACGCAGTATTTT
.,TRBJ1-1,TRBV20-1,TRBD1,CSADYRGPDTEAFF,TGCAGTGCTGATTACAGGGGGCCGGACACTGAAGCTTTCTTT
.,TRBJ2-7,TRBV5-6,TRBD1,CASSTTGTDSYEQYF,TGTGCCAGCAGCACTACCGGGACAGACTCCTACGAGCAGTACTTC
.,TRBJ1-3,TRBV7-2,.,CASSLVAGAGNTIYF,TGTGCCAGCAGCTTAGTCGCAGGGGCCGGAAACACCATATATTTT
.,TRBJ2-3,TRBV6-1,TRBD2,CASTKGSGIDTQYF,TGTGCCAGCACCAAGGGTAGCGGGATAGATACGCAGTATTTT
.,TRBJ1-5,TRBV9,.,CASSADLGSAWNQPQHF,TGTGCCAGCAGCGCCGATCTTGGATCAGCTTGGAATCAGCCCCAGCATTTT
.,TRBJ1-6,TRBV25-1,.,CASSQGGSESSPLHF,TGTGCCAGCAGCCAGGGTGGCAGCGAGTCTTCACCCCTCCACTTT
.,TRBJ2-7,TRBV29-1,TRBD2,CSVGPSGTYEQYF,TGCAGCGTGGGCCCTAGCGGAACCTACGAGCAGTACTTC
.,TRBJ1-2,TRBV30,.,CAWSRPPFYGYTF,TGTGCCTGGAGTCGCCCTCCCTTTTATGGCTACACCTTC
.,TRBJ1-2,TRBV20-1,TRBD1,CSASGTDYGYTF,TGCAGTGCTAGTGGGACAGATTATGGCTACACCTTC
.,TRBJ1-5,TRBV7-9,TRBD1,CASSGGTAVYSNQPQHF,TGTGCCAGCAGCGGCGGGACAGCCGTTTATAGCAATCAGCCCCAGCATTTT
.,TRBJ2-7,TRBV20-1,.,CSAREGTDYEQYF,TGCAGTGCTAGAGAGGGTACAGACTACGAGCAGTACTTC
.,TRBJ1-6,TRBV5-6,.,CASSLGPPPLHF,TGTGCCAGCAGCTTGGGACCCCCACCCCTCCACTTT
.,TRBJ1-1,TRBV5-4,.,CAGSLADSGTEAFF,TGTGCCGGCAGCTTGGCGGACAGCGGCACTGAAGCTTTCTTT
.,TRBJ2-2,TRBV13,TRBD1,CASSPGQGDTGELFF,TGTGCCAGCAGCCCGGGACAGGGAGACACCGGGGAGCTGTTTTTT
once,TRBJ2-2,TRBV25-1,.,CASSEVGSQGTGELFF,TGTGCCAGCAGTGAGGTCGGAAGCCAGGGGACCGGGGAGCTGTTTTTT
.,TRBJ2-1,TRBV29-1,TRBD1,CSVDSGQYNEQFF,TGCAGCGTTGATTCGGGACAGTACAATGAGCAGTTCTTC